Presented here are 26 T cell receptor beta chains from one specimen sequenced in a study of blood T cells in healthy people across ages. A second PCR of about 6 to 12 cycles used a sample-barcoded 5' primer and a J-beta primer mix. MiXCR was run by TCRdb on the 5' RACE reads, yielding one entry per CDR3 protein. The data contain about 780,000 distinct CDR3 sequences, around half of them seen just once; the ten biggest clones take up roughly 20%. Sequenced sample: blood. The receptors were sampled from a man older than 75 in good health.

The chain carries TRBV7-2 and TRBJ2-3; unclear D gene. The CDR3 is 12 amino acids. The germline gives CDR1 SGHTA, CDR2 FQGNSA. Between the trimmed V and J ends, which lost 2 bases and 10 bases, there was a span of 10 bases. The CDR3, as DNA: TGTGCCAGCAGCTTATCGGGTTTTGCGCAGTATTTT. Protein: CASSLSGFAQYF.

The chain uses TRBV7-8 and TRBJ2-1; possibly TRBD2 for D (6 bases). The DNA matches TRBJ2-7 better at its end, which makes the J call doubtful. There are 16 residues in the CDR3. From germline, CDR1 is SGHVS and CDR2 FQNEAQ. CDR3 in amino acids: CASRHTAWDSYNEQYF. The CDR3 bases are TGTGCCAGCAGACACACGGCATGGGACTCCTACAATGAGCAGTACTTC.

The gene calls are TRBV18 and TRBJ2-5, with 9 bases that match TRBD1. The CDR3 sequence is 15 residues long. The V gene's germline CDR1 is KGHSH and CDR2 LQKENI. V lost 6 bases to trimming and J lost 4 bases; unmatched junction nucleotides: 9. CDR3 nucleotide sequence: TGTGCCAGCTCTCCCATAACAGGGGGCTTAGAGACCCAGTACTTC. It translates to CASSPITGGLETQYF.

For this clonotype: An end of the junction does not agree with germline; a read error may underlie this. V gene TRBV3-1 combines with J gene TRBJ2-3, with D unclear. The length of the CDR3 is 16 residues. Germline values: CDR1 LGHDT, CDR2 YNNKEL (reference sequence). The CDR3 reads CASSQGVGSYTDAQYF. The CDR3 DNA follows: TGTGCCAGCAGCCAAGGGGTAGGGTCGTACACAGATGCGCAGTATTTT.

This clonotype was detected a few times. This chain uses TRBV20-1 with TRBJ2-7; D might be TRBD1 (6 bases). Trimming removed 3 bases from V and 3 bases from J, with 12 bases in between. CDR1 and CDR2 from the germline V gene are DFQATT and SNEGSKA (reference sequence). The CDR3 is 13 amino acids. CDR3 DNA: TGCAGTGCTAGTAAGACAGGAGGCTACGAGCAGTACTTC. It translates to CSASKTGGYEQYF.

The gene calls are TRBV4-3 and TRBJ2-1, with D possibly matching TRBD2 (6 bases). The CDR3 extends over 17 amino acids. Per the germline V gene, CDR1 is LGHNA and CDR2 is YSLEER. Trimming took off 1 base at V and 0 bases at J, with 13 bases between the two ends. The CDR3 sequence is CASSQGPIGSSYNEQFF. DNA for the CDR3: TGCGCCAGCAGCCAAGGTCCGATCGGGAGCTCCTACAATGAGCAGTTCTTC.

The chain recombines TRBV6-2 or TRBV6-3 with TRBJ1-5; tentative D call: TRBD1 (5 bases). CDR1 is MNHEY and CDR2 is SVGEGT in the germline V gene. Trimming shortened V by 7 bases and J by 0 bases, and 7 bases separated the two germline ends. This CDR3 comprises 13 residues. The CDR3 DNA sequence: TGTGCCAGCAAGGGGTATAGCAATCAGCCCCAGCATTTT. Residues: CASKGYSNQPQHF.

The table lists this clonotype with a few counts. The chain carries TRBV9 and TRBJ2-7, with 8 positions matching TRBD1. The CDR3 extends over 15 amino acids. V was clipped by 0 bases and J by 1 base; unmatched bases: 3. In germline, CDR1 is SGDLS, CDR2 YYNGEE. Here the CDR3 DNA reads TGTGCCAGCAGCGTAGGAACAGGGGGTTCCTACGAGCAGTACTTC. This codes for CASSVGTGGSYEQYF.

The rearrangement uses TRBV6-6 and TRBJ2-1; D not resolved. V was cut by 4 bases and J by 8 bases, with 15 bases left in between. The CDR3 extends over 14 amino acids. The germline gives CDR1 MNHNY, CDR2 SVGAGI (reference sequence). Written as DNA, the CDR3 is TGTGCCAGCAGTTCCCCCGGAAGGGCGGATGAGCAGTTCTTC. Encoded protein: CASSSPGRADEQFF.

This clonotype was seen a handful of times. The chain uses TRBV30 and TRBJ1-2; weak D call: TRBD1 (5 bases). Between the trimmed V and J ends, which lost 8 bases and 2 bases, there was a span of 9 bases. This CDR3 comprises 11 residues. Germline CDR1 is GTSNPN and CDR2 is SVGIG (reference sequence). The CDR3 region is CAGDGNYGYTF. For the CDR3, the DNA is TGTGCCGGGGACGGCAACTATGGCTACACCTTC.

The chain recombines TRBV5-1 with TRBJ1-2; 8 bases align to TRBD1. Germline values: CDR1 SGHRS, CDR2 YFSETQ. The ends lost 0 bases at V and 4 bases at J; junction bases unmatched: 11. The CDR3 consists of 17 residues. CDR3 nucleotides: TGCGCCAGCAGCTTGGAACCAACAGGGGGTCTTCGCTATGGCTACACCTTC. Translating gives CASSLEPTGGLRYGYTF.

The rearrangement joins TRBV6-2 or TRBV6-3 to TRBJ2-6; no clear D gene. This CDR3 is built from 15 residues. CDR1 is MNHEY, CDR2 SVGEGT, per germline. V lost 6 bases and J 0 bases, leaving 9 bases between the germline ends. In nucleotides, the CDR3 is TGTGCCAGCAGCGGACGGACCTCTGGGGCCAACGTCCTGACTTTC. Its translation is CASSGRTSGANVLTF.

This chain connects TRBV12-3 or TRBV12-4 to TRBJ1-5; TRBD1 aligns across 7 bases. V trimming: 4 bases; J trimming: 3 bases; junction bases outside the gene matches: 3. The CDR3 is made up of 14 amino acids. The CDR3 sequence is CASSSQGTNQPQHF. The DNA for the CDR3 is TGTGCCAGCAGTTCACAGGGGACCAATCAGCCCCAGCATTTT.

The chain employs TRBV4-2 and TRBJ1-5, with D maybe TRBD1 (6 bases). Germline V gene sequence: CDR1 LGHNA, CDR2 YNFKEQ. V lost 3 bases and J 3 bases, leaving 9 bases between the germline ends. The CDR3 totals 14 residues. The CDR3 nucleotides are TGTGCCAGCAGCCACACAGGGAACAATCAGCCCCAGCATTTT. This translates into CASSHTGNNQPQHF.

V and J are TRBV12-3 or TRBV12-4 and TRBJ2-1; D gene unclear. Trimming removed 6 bases from V and 10 bases from J, with 16 bases in between. CDR3 size: 13 residues. In DNA, the CDR3 is TGTGCCAGCAGCCTTGGGTCTTCCTGGGAGCAGTTCTTC. Protein sequence: CASSLGSSWEQFF.

This clonotype was found many times. V and J are TRBV12-3 or TRBV12-4 and TRBJ2-5; D unresolved. There are 13 residues in the CDR3. With 7 bases removed from V and 4 bases from J, the gap between germline ends came to 13 bases. CDR3 region: CASTSLIRETQYF. The CDR3 bases are TGTGCCAGCACCTCTCTGATTAGAGAGACCCAGTACTTC.

The gene calls are TRBV9 and TRBJ2-2, with 8 bases that match TRBD2. The CDR3 length is 15 residues. The germline CDR1 and CDR2 sequences are SGDLS and YYNGEE. J was trimmed by 3 bases and V by 3 bases; bases with no gene match: 4. The CDR3 DNA is TGTGCCAGCAGCGCCGGACTAGCCGACACCGGGGAGCTGTTTTTT. Protein product: CASSAGLADTGELFF. Filled out from reference TRBV9 and TRBJ2-2, the complete variable domain reads DSGVTQTPKHLITATGQRVTLRCSPRSGDLSVYWYQQSLDQGLQFLIQYYNGEERAKGNILERFSAQQFPDLHSELNLSSLELGDSALYFCASSAGLADTGELFFGEGSRLTVL.

The rearrangement joins TRBV7-9 to TRBJ2-1, with D uncertain. CDR3 size: 14 residues. In germline, CDR1 is SEHNR, CDR2 FQNEAQ (reference sequence). V lost 2 bases to trimming and J lost 13 bases, with 18 bases between them. The CDR3 spells CASSLSDGERPQFF. DNA for the CDR3: TGTGCCAGCAGCTTATCGGACGGAGAAAGGCCCCAGTTCTTC. Full variable domain (rest looked up from reference TRBV7-9 and TRBJ2-1): DTGVSQNPRHKITKRGQNVTFRCDPISEHNRLYWYRQTLGQGPEFLTYFQNEAQLEKSRLLSDRFSAERPKGSFSTLEIQRTEQGDSAMYLCASSLSDGERPQFFGPGTRLTVL.

J is TRBJ2-7 and V is TRBV24-1; perhaps TRBD2 as D (7 bases). The CDR3 contains 15 residues. Trimming pared 4 bases from V and 2 bases from J, leaving 14 bases between. CDR1 is KGHDR and CDR2 is SFDVKD in the germline V gene. CDR3 loop: CATSEGGRGAYEQYF. CDR3 in DNA: TGTGCCACCAGTGAAGGGGGACGGGGGGCCTACGAGCAGTACTTC.

This sequence joins TRBV25-1 and TRBJ2-1; 10 bases are a match to TRBD2. The V segment lost 7 bases and the J segment 3 bases; nucleotides outside the gene matches: 6. Germline V gene lookup returns CDR1 MGHDK and CDR2 SYGVNS. CDR3 length equals 15 residues. CDR3 loop: CASTSGRGGYNEQFF. In DNA, the CDR3 is TGTGCCAGCACTAGCGGGAGAGGGGGCTACAATGAGCAGTTCTTC.

This rearrangement joins TRBV15 to TRBJ1-6; D not certain. V was cut by 0 bases and J by 6 bases, with 9 bases left in between. The CDR3 has 15 amino acids. Looked up from germline, CDR1 is LNHNV and CDR2 is YYDKDF (reference sequence). The CDR3 bases are TGTGCCACCAGCAGAGATATAACAGCTAATTCACCCCTCCACTTT. Amino acid sequence: CATSRDITANSPLHF.

The chain uses TRBV10-3 and TRBJ2-6; 7 bases line up with TRBD1. The ends lost 6 bases at V and 2 bases at J; junction bases unmatched: 4. Germline-derived CDR1 and CDR2 are ENHRY and SYGVKD. The CDR3 contains 15 residues. CDR3 sequence reads: CAISSTGAGANVLTF. For the CDR3, the DNA is TGTGCCATCAGCTCAACAGGGGCTGGGGCCAACGTCCTGACTTTC.

This sequence joins TRBV12-3 or TRBV12-4 and TRBJ1-1, with no clear D. V lost 5 bases to trimming and J lost 4 bases, with 11 bases between them. The CDR3 extends over 13 amino acids. DNA for the CDR3: TGTGCCAGCAGTGGGCCGGTGGCCACTGAAGCTTTCTTT. Encoded protein: CASSGPVATEAFF.

On this clonotype: This sequence may be a read error, since a much larger clone differs from it by one base. The chain is built from TRBV11-3 and TRBJ2-1; D may be TRBD2 (5 bases). The CDR3 spans 15 residues. With 5 bases removed from V and 3 bases from J, the gap between germline ends came to 14 bases. The germline CDR1 and CDR2 sequences are SGHNT and YENEEA. The CDR3 nucleotides read TGTGCCAGCAGCAGTGGAAGAGGGAACTACAATGAGCAGTTCTTC. This gives the protein CASSSGRGNYNEQFF.

This clonotype was observed a few times. CDR3 in amino acids: CASSHAGGAQETQYF. CDR3 bases: TGTGCCAGCAGCCATGCCGGGGGGGCACAAGAGACCCAGTACTTC. This chain connects TRBV3-1 to TRBJ2-5; 8 bases align to TRBD2. This CDR3 is 15 amino acids long. With V trimmed by 3 bases and J by 2 bases, 5 bases remained unmatched. CDR1 is LGHDT, CDR2 YNNKEL, per germline (reference sequence).

In its sample, this clonotype was seen a few times. CDR3 nucleotides: TGTGCCAGCAGCCCTGCGGGAGGGAGGGCCCTCATGGCAGATACGCAGTATTTT. Its protein is CASSPAGGRALMADTQYF. V is TRBV7-9 and J is TRBJ2-3, with 9 bases identical to TRBD2. Germline V gene data show CDR1 as SEHNR and CDR2 as FQNEAQ (reference sequence). The CDR3 extends over 18 amino acids. Trimming removed 5 bases from V and 4 bases from J; junction bases left unmatched: 16.